The 25 T cell receptor beta chains below come from one sample, sequenced in a study of T-cell memory formation after mild COVID-19. TCRdb re-analysed the 5' RACE reads in MiXCR, keeping a single row per CDR3 protein. This table holds more than 300,000 distinct CDR3 sequences, roughly 13% found once. Sequenced material: PBMCs or a T cell subset sorted from them (not recorded which). The receptors derive from a man aged 18 to 29 who had mild COVID-19 (a few samples of this study predate the infection). Cell type and time point are not known.

The chain has TRBV6-2 or TRBV6-3 and TRBJ2-7; perhaps TRBD1 as D (6 bases). V shed 4 bases and J shed 4 bases, with 17 bases lying between them. Germline V lookup: CDR1 MNHEY, CDR2 SVGEGT. The CDR3 is 15 amino acids. The DNA of the CDR3 is TGTGCCAGCAGTTCCCACGGACAGACATCATACGAGCAGTACTTC. Its translation: CASSSHGQTSYEQYF.

This clonotype occurred a few times. The V and J genes are TRBV24-1 and TRBJ2-3; 10 nucleotides line up with TRBD2. The V segment lost 3 bases and the J segment 3 bases; nucleotides outside the gene matches: 11. The V gene's germline CDR1 is KGHDR and CDR2 SFDVKD. The CDR3 runs 18 residues. The CDR3 here is CATSDPFRAGGATDTQYF. The CDR3 DNA sequence: TGTGCCACCAGTGATCCGTTTCGAGCGGGGGGGGCGACAGATACGCAGTATTTT.

In its sample, this clonotype was seen a few times. The chain employs TRBV12-3 or TRBV12-4 and TRBJ2-1; TRBD2 aligns across 10 bases. CDR3 size: 15 residues. With V trimmed by 6 bases and J by 5 bases, 7 bases remained unmatched. CDR3 in amino acids: CASRPSGGAHNEQFF. Here the CDR3 DNA reads TGTGCCAGCAGACCAAGCGGGGGGGCCCACAATGAGCAGTTCTTC.

This CDR3 is CASAETGAGRDGYTF. DNA for the CDR3: TGCGCCAGCGCCGAAACGGGGGCCGGAAGAGATGGCTACACCTTC. J is TRBJ1-2 and V is TRBV5-1; D may be TRBD1 (6 bases). The CDR3 has 15 amino acids. CDR1 and CDR2 from the germline V gene are SGHRS and YFSETQ. Trimming stripped 7 bases from V and 6 bases from J, with 22 bases between.

This clonotype was found a few times. The CDR3 bases are TGTGCCAGCAGTTCTGAGTTCAGGGGGCTAGAGAACTATGGCTACACCTTC. Protein sequence: CASSSEFRGLENYGYTF. The chain uses TRBV12-3 or TRBV12-4 and TRBJ1-2; 8 positions match TRBD1. This CDR3 spans 17 amino acids. V lost 4 bases and J lost 2; bases outside the gene matches: 12.

This clonotype was observed a few times. The chain carries TRBV6-5 and TRBJ1-3, with 8 bases aligning to TRBD1. Germline CDR1 MNHEY, CDR2 SVGAGI. The length of the CDR3 is 15 residues. V lost 7 bases, J lost 4 bases, and 9 bases stayed unmatched. CDR3 loop: CASIMTGVGGNTIYF. For the CDR3, the DNA is TGTGCCAGCATTATGACAGGGGTTGGAGGAAACACCATATATTTT.

This clonotype was found many times. The V and J genes are TRBV5-1 and TRBJ2-6; the match to TRBD2 covers 7 bases. Germline CDR1 is SGHRS and CDR2 is YFSETQ. With 0 bases clipped from V and 2 bases from J, the junction kept 2 bases outside the gene matches. The CDR3 totals 16 residues. CDR3 DNA sequence: TGCGCCAGCAGCTTGGAGGCGGGGGCTGGGGCCAACGTCCTGACTTTC. It yields the protein CASSLEAGAGANVLTF.

The V gene is TRBV4-3, the J gene TRBJ2-1; D possibly corresponds to TRBD2 (7 bases). Trimming removed 1 base from V and 4 bases from J, with 14 bases in between. CDR3 length equals 16 residues. Germline V CDR1 and CDR2: LGHNA, YSLEER. The CDR3 DNA reads TGCGCCAGCAGCCAAGCCTCCGGGGGGCGTTACAATGAGCAGTTCTTC. Amino acids: CASSQASGGRYNEQFF.

The V call is TRBV5-1, the J call TRBJ2-1, with TRBD1 matching 11 bases. Germline V CDR1 and CDR2: SGHRS, YFSETQ. J lost 10 bases, V lost 4 bases, and 10 bases had no gene match. The CDR3 has 15 residues. CDR3: CASSDGQGAVWEQFF. CDR3 sequence (DNA): TGCGCCAGCAGCGACGGACAGGGGGCGGTTTGGGAGCAGTTCTTC.

This clonotype has more than one count but fewer than ten. The CDR3, as DNA: TGTGCCAGCAGTGCCCAGCCGCAGGGACGCACTGAAGCTTTCTTT. Encoded protein: CASSAQPQGRTEAFF. This chain connects TRBV12-3 or TRBV12-4 to TRBJ1-1, with D perhaps matching TRBD1 (5 bases). The V and J ends lost 5 bases and 4 bases respectively, with 17 bases between them. The CDR3 totals 15 residues.

At least ten counts were recorded for this clonotype. The chain has TRBV7-2 and TRBJ2-5; D is uncertain. This CDR3 region has 15 residues. V shed 0 bases and J shed 2 bases, with 10 bases lying between them. CDR1 and CDR2 (germline): SGHTA, FQGNSA. The CDR3 DNA reads as TGTGCCAGCAGCTTAGCGCTAGTTCCTCAAGAGACCCAGTACTTC. This gives the protein CASSLALVPQETQYF.

The chain combines TRBV20-1 with TRBJ1-2; 7 nucleotides match TRBD1. This CDR3 region has 13 residues. The germline V gene encodes CDR1 DFQATT and CDR2 SNEGSKA (reference sequence). Trimming at V came to 6 bases and at J to 1 base, leaving 5 bases not matched to a gene. The CDR3 sequence is CSAKDRNNYGYTF. DNA of the CDR3: TGCAGTGCGAAGGACAGGAATAACTATGGCTACACCTTC.

This sequence joins TRBV6-2 or TRBV6-3 and TRBJ2-3, with D maybe TRBD1 (5 bases). Germline CDR1 MNHEY, CDR2 SVGEGT. V lost 7 bases and J 0 bases, leaving 11 bases between the germline ends. The CDR3 runs 14 residues. The CDR3 bases are TGTGCCAGCACCAAGACAGTGAGCACAGATACGCAGTATTTT. Its translation: CASTKTVSTDTQYF.

This clonotype was observed a handful of times. This rearrangement joins TRBV7-9 to TRBJ2-1, with D perhaps matching TRBD1 (6 bases). Germline V gives CDR1 SEHNR, CDR2 FQNEAQ (reference sequence). V was trimmed by 6 bases and J by 8 bases, leaving 17 bases between them. The CDR3 totals 14 residues. The CDR3 nucleotides read TGTGCCAGCAGGGTTGTGGGGGACAAGGATGAGCAGTTCTTC. The encoded protein is CASRVVGDKDEQFF.

This clonotype was seen many times. The chain links TRBV5-1 to TRBJ2-7; D may be TRBD1 or TRBD2 (5 bases each). V gave up 4 bases and J gave up 0 bases, with 14 bases separating them. Germline V gene data show CDR1 as SGHRS and CDR2 as YFSETQ. The CDR3 runs to 15 residues. The CDR3 loop reads CASSPRGLSSYEQYF. The CDR3, as DNA: TGCGCCAGCAGCCCCCGGGGCTTGAGCTCCTACGAGCAGTACTTC.

In DNA form, the CDR3 reads TGTGCCACCCTAGACAGGACCTTCCAGCCCCAGCATTTT. Translating gives CATLDRTFQPQHF. J is TRBJ1-5 and V is TRBV6-2 or TRBV6-3; perhaps TRBD1 as D (6 bases). Germline loops: CDR1 MNHEY, CDR2 SVGEGT. V lost 10 bases to trimming and J lost 7 bases, with 17 bases between them. The CDR3 covers 13 residues.

In this sample, this clonotype turned up many times. The chain has TRBV5-1 and TRBJ1-1; the D gene is possibly TRBD1 (6 bases). The CDR3 totals 14 residues. Germline CDR1 is SGHRS and CDR2 is YFSETQ. V dropped 2 bases and J dropped 1 base, with 9 bases sitting between them. CDR3 sequence: CASSFADRNTEAFF. In DNA, the CDR3 is TGCGCCAGCAGCTTTGCGGACAGGAACACTGAAGCTTTCTTT.

The gene calls are TRBV30 and TRBJ2-3; 9 bases match TRBD2. CDR3 length equals 12 residues. Germline CDR1 GTSNPN, CDR2 SVGIG (reference sequence). CDR3 sequence: CKRTSVSRTQYF. In nucleotides, the CDR3 is TGTAAACGGACTAGCGTGAGTCGTACGCAGTATTTT.

This clonotype has just a few counts. The V call is TRBV6-2 or TRBV6-3, the J call TRBJ2-3; 7 bases agree with TRBD2. V was clipped by 4 bases and J by 7 bases; unmatched bases: 5. Germline V CDR1 and CDR2: MNHEY, SVGEGT. This CDR3 has 13 residues. The CDR3 nucleotides read TGTGCCAGCAGTTCACCGGGAGGCCATACGCAGTATTTT. Translation: CASSSPGGHTQYF.

The chain has TRBV3-1 and TRBJ2-1; 10 bases match TRBD2. The junction had 8 bases not matched to a gene; V was cut back by 0 bases and J by 6 bases. Germline V gene data show CDR1 as LGHDT and CDR2 as YNNKEL (reference sequence). This CDR3 comprises 17 residues. CDR3 sequence: CASSQDLLAGHGNEQFF. In DNA, the CDR3 is TGTGCCAGCAGCCAAGATTTACTAGCGGGGCACGGCAATGAGCAGTTCTTC.

This clonotype has a handful of counts. The chain carries TRBV5-1 and TRBJ2-1, with a weak D call TRBD1 (6 bases). The CDR3 has 15 residues. The germline V gene has CDR1 SGHRS and CDR2 YFSETQ. V gave up 0 bases and J gave up 4 bases, with 11 bases separating them. CDR3 sequence: CASSLAGELYNEQFF. DNA of the CDR3: TGCGCCAGCAGCTTGGCAGGGGAGCTTTACAATGAGCAGTTCTTC.

The J gene is TRBJ1-2, the V gene TRBV6-5; 7 bases line up with TRBD1. Per the germline V gene, CDR1 is MNHEY and CDR2 is SVGAGI. CDR3 length: 13 residues. Unmatched junction bases numbered 7, after V lost 5 bases and J lost 7 bases. The CDR3 region is CASSPWTGGGYTF. CDR3 in DNA: TGTGCCAGCAGTCCCTGGACAGGAGGTGGCTACACCTTC.

This clonotype was seen only a few times. The CDR3 here is CASSPDRGQRGAYF. The CDR3 coding sequence is TGTGCCAGCAGTCCTGACAGGGGGCAACGAGGGGCGTACTTC. The chain joins TRBV7-2 to TRBJ2-4; 10 nucleotides match TRBD1. Germline V lookup: CDR1 SGHTA, CDR2 FQGNSA. V shed 6 bases, J shed 15 bases, and the junction held 14 bases outside the gene matches. The CDR3 consists of 14 residues. The variable domain in full, completed from reference TRBV7-2 and TRBJ2-4, reads GAGVSQSPSNKVTEKGKDVELRCDPISGHTALYWYRQSLGQGLEFLIYFQGNSAPDKSGLPSDRFSAERTGGSVSTLTIQRTQQEDSAVYLCASSPDRGQRGAYFGAGTRLSVL.

This chain joins TRBV6-1 and TRBJ1-2; D is unclear. V dropped 5 bases and J dropped 8 bases, with 12 bases sitting between them. The CDR3 is 12 residues long. Germline assignment: CDR1 MNHNS and CDR2 SASEGT. The CDR3 nucleotides are TGTGCCAGCAGTTCCGACGGAGGCGGCTACACCTTC. This sequence encodes CASSSDGGGYTF.

This clonotype was observed a handful of times. This chain joins TRBV6-2 or TRBV6-3 and TRBJ2-7, with TRBD1 matching over 9 bases. The germline V gene has CDR1 MNHEY and CDR2 SVGEGT. Unmatched junction bases numbered 7, after V lost 6 bases and J lost 4 bases. This CDR3 contains 14 residues. CDR3: CASRLQGAHYEQYV. The DNA for the CDR3 is TGTGCCAGCAGGCTACAGGGGGCTCATTACGAGCAGTACGTC.